This is a list of T cell receptor beta chains from one sample in a study of T cell clonotyping in hematopoietic cell transplantation. Profiled with immunoSEQ multiplex PCR; TCRdb holds only in-frame clones, not every one. This sample has about 9,000 clones; 75% to 80% occur once, and the top ten carry about 45%. The material was peripheral blood mononuclear cells, obtained 180 days after allogeneic stem cell transplant. Source of these receptors: a female patient aged 50-59 years who had an allogeneic stem cell transplant from a related donor, so the T cells may come from the graft donor. Some clones in this sample may be carry-over from other donors' samples. CDR3s include the opening cysteine and the closing phenylalanine or tryptophan. A D gene is named only where the DNA matches it firmly. Clone size, where shown, is once, few, many, or a class for clones that have expanded.

CDR3nt: TGTGCCAGCAGTCTCCGGGGTCGAGGTGAAAAACTGTTTTTT
CDR3aa: CASSLRGRGEKLFF
d_gene: .
j_gene: TRBJ1-4
v_gene: TRBV27
abundance: .

CDR3nt: TGTGCCACCAGCAGAGATTTGGGGACAGGGGATACGCAGTATTTT
CDR3aa: CATSRDLGTGDTQYF
d_gene: TRBD1
j_gene: TRBJ2-3
v_gene: TRBV15
abundance: .

CDR3nt: TGTGCCAGCAGCGTAACTAAGGACACTGAAGCTTTCTTT
CDR3aa: CASSVTKDTEAFF
d_gene: .
j_gene: TRBJ1-1
v_gene: TRBV9
abundance: .

CDR3nt: TGTGCCAGCAGCTTCGGGACGGCCCCCTACGAGCAGTACTTC
CDR3aa: CASSFGTAPYEQYF
d_gene: .
j_gene: TRBJ2-7
v_gene: TRBV7-3
abundance: .

CDR3nt: TGTGCCAGCAGCTCGCTCCCCCAGGGGGCGCGGTATGGCTACACCTTC
CDR3aa: CASSSLPQGARYGYTF
d_gene: TRBD1
j_gene: TRBJ1-2
v_gene: TRBV7-8
abundance: medium-sized

CDR3nt: TGTGCCAGCAGCTTAGGGGCGCTAATACCGATTTACGAGCAGTACTTC
CDR3aa: CASSLGALIPIYEQYF
d_gene: .
j_gene: TRBJ2-7
v_gene: TRBV7-2
abundance: medium-sized

CDR3nt: TGTGCCAGCAGATCCGAAGGGACCACTGAAGCTTTCTTT
CDR3aa: CASRSEGTTEAFF
d_gene: .
j_gene: TRBJ1-1
v_gene: TRBV2
abundance: once

CDR3nt: TGTGCCAGCAGCGGGGGACTAGCGGGGAGCATCTACGAGCAGTACTTC
CDR3aa: CASSGGLAGSIYEQYF
d_gene: TRBD2
j_gene: TRBJ2-7
v_gene: TRBV5-6
abundance: .

CDR3nt: TGTGCCAGTAGTATAGATCCCCGGACTAGCGGGGGGACCGGGGAGCTGTTTTTT
CDR3aa: CASSIDPRTSGGTGELFF
d_gene: TRBD2
j_gene: TRBJ2-2
v_gene: TRBV19
abundance: .

CDR3nt: TGTGCCAGTAGAGACCCAGGGCTCCCGGGTTCACCCCTCCACTTT
CDR3aa: CASRDPGLPGSPLHF
d_gene: .
j_gene: TRBJ1-6
v_gene: TRBV25-1
abundance: .

CDR3nt: TGTGCCAGCACGTTCAGACTTCTCCTAGGGCCAGATACGCAGTATTTT
CDR3aa: CASTFRLLLGPDTQYF
d_gene: .
j_gene: TRBJ2-3
v_gene: TRBV6-6
abundance: once

CDR3nt: TGCGCCAGCAGCCAAGAAGTCAATCCCACGGCTGGGTTGTATTTT
CDR3aa: CASSQEVNPTAGLYF
d_gene: .
j_gene: TRBJ2-3
v_gene: TRBV4-3
abundance: .

CDR3nt: TGTGCCAGCAGCTTAGGGGCGGGGAACACTGAAGCTTTCTTT
CDR3aa: CASSLGAGNTEAFF
d_gene: .
j_gene: TRBJ1-1
v_gene: TRBV7-2
abundance: .

CDR3nt: TGTGCCAGTAGTTCGGGGAAGAGGGGGCCGAGAACTGAAGCTTTCTTT
CDR3aa: CASSSGKRGPRTEAFF
d_gene: TRBD1
j_gene: TRBJ1-1
v_gene: TRBV19
abundance: .

CDR3nt: TGTGCCAGTAAGAGAGGAACAGGGGGCCACTCACCCCTCCACTTT
CDR3aa: CASKRGTGGHSPLHF
d_gene: TRBD1
j_gene: TRBJ1-6
v_gene: TRBV19
abundance: .

CDR3nt: TGTGCCAGCAGCTTTATGACATTTAACGAGCAGTACTTC
CDR3aa: CASSFMTFNEQYF
d_gene: .
j_gene: TRBJ2-7
v_gene: TRBV7-2
abundance: .

CDR3nt: TGCAGCGTTGAAGGCCTAGCGGGGGGGCCCACCTACAATGAGCAGTTCTTC
CDR3aa: CSVEGLAGGPTYNEQFF
d_gene: TRBD2
j_gene: TRBJ2-1
v_gene: TRBV29-1
abundance: .

CDR3nt: TGCGCCAGCAGCCAAGCAGGGGGCGTGAACACTGAAGCTTTCTTT
CDR3aa: CASSQAGGVNTEAFF
d_gene: TRBD1
j_gene: TRBJ1-1
v_gene: TRBV4-1
abundance: .

CDR3nt: TGCGCCAGCAGTCAGGACCATGAGCAGTTCTTC
CDR3aa: CASSQDHEQFF
d_gene: .
j_gene: TRBJ2-1
v_gene: TRBV10-1
abundance: .

CDR3nt: TGCGCCAGCAGTCAATCAGGGTTGCCGGGCGAGCAGTACTTC
CDR3aa: CASSQSGLPGEQYF
d_gene: .
j_gene: TRBJ2-7
v_gene: TRBV23-1
abundance: few

CDR3nt: TGTGCCTGGTCGTGGGGGAGGAACACTGAAGCTTTCTTT
CDR3aa: CAWSWGRNTEAFF
d_gene: .
j_gene: TRBJ1-1
v_gene: TRBV30
abundance: .

CDR3nt: TGTGCCAGCCTTGACCTTGGGGTTGCAACTAATGAAAAACTGTTTTTT
CDR3aa: CASLDLGVATNEKLFF
d_gene: .
j_gene: TRBJ1-4
v_gene: TRBV7-9
abundance: .

CDR3nt: TGTGCCAGCAGCGCCACTCTAGGCGAGCAGTACTTC
CDR3aa: CASSATLGEQYF
d_gene: .
j_gene: TRBJ2-7
v_gene: TRBV7-9
abundance: .

CDR3nt: TGTGCCAGCAGTTTAGGAGGGACAGGGTCCCACGAGCAGTACTTC
CDR3aa: CASSLGGTGSHEQYF
d_gene: TRBD1
j_gene: TRBJ2-7
v_gene: TRBV28
abundance: .

CDR3nt: TGTGCCAGCAGTTTCGACAGAAACTCCTACAATGAGCAGTTCTTC
CDR3aa: CASSFDRNSYNEQFF
d_gene: .
j_gene: TRBJ2-1
v_gene: TRBV13
abundance: .

CDR3nt: TGTGCCAGCAGTTTATATAACAGGGTTAATTCACCCCTCCACTTT
CDR3aa: CASSLYNRVNSPLHF
d_gene: .
j_gene: TRBJ1-6
v_gene: TRBV28
abundance: .